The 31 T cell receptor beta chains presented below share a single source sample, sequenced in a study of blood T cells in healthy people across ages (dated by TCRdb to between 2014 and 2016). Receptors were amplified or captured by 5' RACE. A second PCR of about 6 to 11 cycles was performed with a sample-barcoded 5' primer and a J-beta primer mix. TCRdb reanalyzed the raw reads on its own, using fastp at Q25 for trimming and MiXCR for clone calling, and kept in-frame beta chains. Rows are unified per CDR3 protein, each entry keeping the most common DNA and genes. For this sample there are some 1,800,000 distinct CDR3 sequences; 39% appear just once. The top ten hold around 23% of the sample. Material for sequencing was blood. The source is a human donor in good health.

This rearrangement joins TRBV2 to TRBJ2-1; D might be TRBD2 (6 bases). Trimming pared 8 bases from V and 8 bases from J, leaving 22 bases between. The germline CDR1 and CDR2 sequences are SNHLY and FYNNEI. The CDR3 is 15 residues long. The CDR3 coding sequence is TGTGCCAGCTTATTACTAGCCCCCGCGTTGGATGAGCAGTTCTTC. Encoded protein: CASLLLAPALDEQFF.

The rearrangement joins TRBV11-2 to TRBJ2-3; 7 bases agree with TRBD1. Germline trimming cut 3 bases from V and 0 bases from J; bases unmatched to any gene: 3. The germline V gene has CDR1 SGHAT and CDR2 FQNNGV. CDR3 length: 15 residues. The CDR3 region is CASSFSGQSTDTQYF. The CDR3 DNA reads TGTGCCAGCAGCTTCTCGGGACAGAGCACAGATACGCAGTATTTT.

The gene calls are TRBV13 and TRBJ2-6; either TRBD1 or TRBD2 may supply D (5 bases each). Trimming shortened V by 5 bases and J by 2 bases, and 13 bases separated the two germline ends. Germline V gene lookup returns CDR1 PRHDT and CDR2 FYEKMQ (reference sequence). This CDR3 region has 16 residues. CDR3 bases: TGTGCCAGCAGCCTAGAGGGGTTCCCTGGGGCCAACGTCCTGACTTTC. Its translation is CASSLEGFPGANVLTF.

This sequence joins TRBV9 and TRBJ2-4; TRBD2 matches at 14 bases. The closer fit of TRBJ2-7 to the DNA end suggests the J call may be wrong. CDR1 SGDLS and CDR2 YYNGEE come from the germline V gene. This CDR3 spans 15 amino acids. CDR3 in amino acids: CASSVRTSGRCEQYF. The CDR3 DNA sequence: TGTGCCAGCAGCGTCAGGACTAGCGGGAGGTGCGAGCAGTACTTC.

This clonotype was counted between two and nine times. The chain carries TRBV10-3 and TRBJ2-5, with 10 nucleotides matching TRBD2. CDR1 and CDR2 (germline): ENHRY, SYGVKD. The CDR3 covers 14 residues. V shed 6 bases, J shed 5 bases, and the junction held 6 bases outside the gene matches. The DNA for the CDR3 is TGTGCCATCAGCCAGCGGGGGGGCGGGGAGACCCAGTACTTC. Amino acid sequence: CAISQRGGGETQYF.

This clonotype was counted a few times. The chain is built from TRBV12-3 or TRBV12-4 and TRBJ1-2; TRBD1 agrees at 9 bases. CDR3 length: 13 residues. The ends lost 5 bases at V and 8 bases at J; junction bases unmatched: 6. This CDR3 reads CASSTRTGVGYTF. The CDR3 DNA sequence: TGTGCCAGCAGTACTAGGACAGGGGTAGGCTACACCTTC.

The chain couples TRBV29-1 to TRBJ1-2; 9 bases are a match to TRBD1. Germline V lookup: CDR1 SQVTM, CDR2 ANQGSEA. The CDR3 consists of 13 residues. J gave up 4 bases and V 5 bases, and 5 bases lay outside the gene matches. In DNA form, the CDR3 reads TGCAGCGTTTTTAGACAGGGGGGCTATGGCTACACCTTC. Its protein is CSVFRQGGYGYTF. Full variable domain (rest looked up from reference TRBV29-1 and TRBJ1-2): SAVISQKPSRDICQRGTSLTIQCQVDSQVTMMFWYRQQPGQSLTLIATANQGSEATYESGFVIDKFPISRPNLTFSTLTVSNMSPEDSSIYLCSVFRQGGYGYTFGSGTRLTVV.

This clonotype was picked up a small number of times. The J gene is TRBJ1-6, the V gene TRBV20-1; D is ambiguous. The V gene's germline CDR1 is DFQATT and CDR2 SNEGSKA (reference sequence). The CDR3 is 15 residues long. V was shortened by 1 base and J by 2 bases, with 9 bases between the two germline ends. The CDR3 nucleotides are TGCAGTGCTAGAGCCCAGGCAACCTATAATTCACCCCTCCACTTT. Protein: CSARAQATYNSPLHF.

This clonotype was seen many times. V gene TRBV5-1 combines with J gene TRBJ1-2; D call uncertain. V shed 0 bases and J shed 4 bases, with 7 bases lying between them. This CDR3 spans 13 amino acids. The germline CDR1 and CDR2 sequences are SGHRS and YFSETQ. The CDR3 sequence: CASSLDSSYGYTF. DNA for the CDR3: TGCGCCAGCAGCTTGGACAGTTCCTATGGCTACACCTTC.

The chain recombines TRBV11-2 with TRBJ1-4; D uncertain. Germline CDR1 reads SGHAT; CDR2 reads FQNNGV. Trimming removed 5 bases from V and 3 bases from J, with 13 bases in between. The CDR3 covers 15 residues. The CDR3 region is CASSHRGLANEKLFF. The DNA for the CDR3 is TGTGCCAGCAGCCACCGGGGTCTGGCTAATGAAAAACTGTTTTTT. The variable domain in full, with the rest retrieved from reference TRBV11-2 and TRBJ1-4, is EAGVAQSPRYKIIEKRQSVAFWCNPISGHATLYWYQQILGQGPKLLIQFQNNGVVDDSQLPKDRFSAERLKGVDSTLKIQPAKLEDSAVYLCASSHRGLANEKLFFGSGTQLSVL.

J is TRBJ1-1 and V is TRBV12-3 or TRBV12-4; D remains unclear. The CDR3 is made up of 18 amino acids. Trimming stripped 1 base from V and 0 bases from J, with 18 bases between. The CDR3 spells CASSLVLWAGGMNTEAFF. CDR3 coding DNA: TGTGCCAGCAGTTTAGTCCTTTGGGCTGGAGGGATGAACACTGAAGCTTTCTTT.

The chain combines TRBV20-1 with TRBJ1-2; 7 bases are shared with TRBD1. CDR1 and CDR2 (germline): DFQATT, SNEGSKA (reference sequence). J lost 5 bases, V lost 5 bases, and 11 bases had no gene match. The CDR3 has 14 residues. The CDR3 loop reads CSAPPPRGWYGYTF. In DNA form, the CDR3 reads TGCAGTGCTCCCCCCCCCAGGGGGTGGTATGGCTACACCTTC.

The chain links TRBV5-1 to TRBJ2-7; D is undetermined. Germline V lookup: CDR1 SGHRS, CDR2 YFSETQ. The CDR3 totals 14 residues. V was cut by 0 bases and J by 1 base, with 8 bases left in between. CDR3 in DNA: TGCGCCAGCAGCTTGGATATAGAGTCCTACGAGCAGTACTTC. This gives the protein CASSLDIESYEQYF.

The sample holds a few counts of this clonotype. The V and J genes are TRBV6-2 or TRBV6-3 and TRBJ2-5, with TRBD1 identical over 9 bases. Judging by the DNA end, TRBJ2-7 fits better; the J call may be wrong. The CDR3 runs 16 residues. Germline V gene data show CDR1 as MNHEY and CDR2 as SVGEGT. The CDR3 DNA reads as TGTGCCAGCAGTTCCAAGGACAGGGGAAATTTACACGAGCAGTACTTC. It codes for CASSSKDRGNLHEQYF.

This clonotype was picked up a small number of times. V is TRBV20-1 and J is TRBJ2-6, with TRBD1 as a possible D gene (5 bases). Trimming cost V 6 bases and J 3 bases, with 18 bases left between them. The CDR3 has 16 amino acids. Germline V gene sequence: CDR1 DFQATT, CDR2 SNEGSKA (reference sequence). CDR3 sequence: CSAWGSPPGGANVLTF. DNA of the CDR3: TGCAGTGCGTGGGGCAGCCCACCTGGTGGGGCCAACGTCCTGACTTTC.

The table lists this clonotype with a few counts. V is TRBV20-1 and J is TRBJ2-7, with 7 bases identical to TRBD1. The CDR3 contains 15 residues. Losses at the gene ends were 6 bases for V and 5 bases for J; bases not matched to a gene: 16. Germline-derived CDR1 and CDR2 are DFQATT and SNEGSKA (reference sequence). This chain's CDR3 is CSAGETTGRSHEQYF. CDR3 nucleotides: TGCAGTGCAGGAGAAACGACAGGGAGAAGTCACGAGCAGTACTTC.

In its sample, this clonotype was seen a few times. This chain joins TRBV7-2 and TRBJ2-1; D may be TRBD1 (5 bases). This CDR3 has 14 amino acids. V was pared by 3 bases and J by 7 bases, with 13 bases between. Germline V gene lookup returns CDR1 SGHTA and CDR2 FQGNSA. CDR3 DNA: TGTGCCAGCAGCTTCGTCCAGGGCTCGAATGAGCAGTTCTTC. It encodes CASSFVQGSNEQFF.

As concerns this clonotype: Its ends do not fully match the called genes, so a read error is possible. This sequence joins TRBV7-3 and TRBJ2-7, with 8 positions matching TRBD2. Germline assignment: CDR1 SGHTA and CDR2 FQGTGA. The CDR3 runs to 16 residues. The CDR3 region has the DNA TGTGCCAGCAGCTTAGAGGGGACTAGTGGGTCCTGCGAGCAGTACTTC. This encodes CASSLEGTSGSCEQYF.

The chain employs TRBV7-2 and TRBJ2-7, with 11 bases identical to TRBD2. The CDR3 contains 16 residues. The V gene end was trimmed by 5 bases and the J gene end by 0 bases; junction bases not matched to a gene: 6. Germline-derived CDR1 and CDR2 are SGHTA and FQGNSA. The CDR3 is CASSIRTSGLSYEQYF. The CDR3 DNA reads TGTGCCAGCAGCATTAGGACTAGCGGGCTCTCCTACGAGCAGTACTTC.

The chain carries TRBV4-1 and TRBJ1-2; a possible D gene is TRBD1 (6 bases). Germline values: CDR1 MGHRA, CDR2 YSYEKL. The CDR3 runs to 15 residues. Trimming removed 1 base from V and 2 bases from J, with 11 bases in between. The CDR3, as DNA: TGCGCCAGCAGCCAAGTCTTGGGGGCCAACTATGGCTACACCTTC. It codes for CASSQVLGANYGYTF.

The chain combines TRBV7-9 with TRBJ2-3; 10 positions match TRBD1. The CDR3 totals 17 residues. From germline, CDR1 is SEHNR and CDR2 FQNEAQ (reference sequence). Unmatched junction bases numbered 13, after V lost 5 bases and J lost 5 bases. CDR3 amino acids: CASSLLPGQGHRDTQYF. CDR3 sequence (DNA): TGTGCCAGCAGCCTCCTTCCGGGACAGGGGCATAGAGATACGCAGTATTTT.

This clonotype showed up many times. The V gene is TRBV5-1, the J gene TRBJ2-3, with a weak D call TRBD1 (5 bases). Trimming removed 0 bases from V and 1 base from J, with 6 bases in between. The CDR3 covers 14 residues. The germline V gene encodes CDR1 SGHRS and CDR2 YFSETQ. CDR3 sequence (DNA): TGCGCCAGCAGCTTGGAAGGGGGCACAGATACGCAGTATTTT. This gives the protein CASSLEGGTDTQYF.

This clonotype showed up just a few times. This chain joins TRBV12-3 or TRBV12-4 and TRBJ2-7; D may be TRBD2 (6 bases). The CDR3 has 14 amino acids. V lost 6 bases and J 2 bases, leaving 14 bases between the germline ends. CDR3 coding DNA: TGTGCCAGCAGCCGGCACGGGGGAGCCTACGAGCAGTACTTC. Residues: CASSRHGGAYEQYF.

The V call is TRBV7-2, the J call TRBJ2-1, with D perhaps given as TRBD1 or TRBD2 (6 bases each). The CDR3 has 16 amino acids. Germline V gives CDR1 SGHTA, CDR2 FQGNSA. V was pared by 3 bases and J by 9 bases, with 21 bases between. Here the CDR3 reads CASSFKGGGSLFEQFF. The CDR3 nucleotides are TGTGCCAGCAGCTTCAAGGGGGGCGGTAGCTTATTTGAGCAGTTCTTC.

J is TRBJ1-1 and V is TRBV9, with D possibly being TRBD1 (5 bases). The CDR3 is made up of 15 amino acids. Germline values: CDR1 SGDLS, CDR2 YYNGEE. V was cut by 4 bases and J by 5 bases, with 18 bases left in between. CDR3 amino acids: CASSPSGQGRTEAFF. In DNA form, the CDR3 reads TGTGCCAGCAGCCCCAGCGGGCAGGGCAGAACTGAAGCTTTCTTT.

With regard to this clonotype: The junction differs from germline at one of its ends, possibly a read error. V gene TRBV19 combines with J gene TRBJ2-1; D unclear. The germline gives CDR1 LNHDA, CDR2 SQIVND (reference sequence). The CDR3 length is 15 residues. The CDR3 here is CVSSINSNSYNEQFF. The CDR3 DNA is TGTGTCAGTAGTATCAACAGCAACTCCTACAATGAGCAGTTCTTC.

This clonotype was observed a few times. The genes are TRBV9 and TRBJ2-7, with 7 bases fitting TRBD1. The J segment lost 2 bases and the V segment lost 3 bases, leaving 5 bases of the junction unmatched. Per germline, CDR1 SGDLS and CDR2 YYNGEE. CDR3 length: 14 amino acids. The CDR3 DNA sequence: TGTGCCAGCAGCGATGGGGACAGCCCCTACGAGCAGTACTTC. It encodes CASSDGDSPYEQYF. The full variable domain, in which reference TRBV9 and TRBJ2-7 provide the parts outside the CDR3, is DSGVTQTPKHLITATGQRVTLRCSPRSGDLSVYWYQQSLDQGLQFLIQYYNGEERAKGNILERFSAQQFPDLHSELNLSSLELGDSALYFCASSDGDSPYEQYFGPGTRLTVT.

DNA of the CDR3: TGCGCCAGCAGCTTTTCAATTCCGAACACTGAAGCTTTCTTT. Protein sequence: CASSFSIPNTEAFF. The genes are TRBV5-1 and TRBJ1-1; D unresolved. Germline values: CDR1 SGHRS, CDR2 YFSETQ. The V and J ends lost 2 bases and 1 base respectively, with 9 bases between them. The CDR3 runs 14 residues. Drawing the rest from reference TRBV5-1 and TRBJ1-1, the complete variable domain is KAGVTQTPRYLIKTRGQQVTLSCSPISGHRSVSWYQQTPGQGLQFLFEYFSETQRNKGNFPGRFSGRQFSNSRSEMNVSTLELGDSALYLCASSFSIPNTEAFFGQGTRLTVV.

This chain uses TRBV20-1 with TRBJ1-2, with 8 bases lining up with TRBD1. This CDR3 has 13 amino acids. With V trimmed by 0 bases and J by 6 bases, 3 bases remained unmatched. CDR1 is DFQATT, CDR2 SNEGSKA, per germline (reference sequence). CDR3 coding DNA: TGCAGTGCTAGAGACAGGGGGCTAGATGGCTACACCTTC. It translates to CSARDRGLDGYTF.

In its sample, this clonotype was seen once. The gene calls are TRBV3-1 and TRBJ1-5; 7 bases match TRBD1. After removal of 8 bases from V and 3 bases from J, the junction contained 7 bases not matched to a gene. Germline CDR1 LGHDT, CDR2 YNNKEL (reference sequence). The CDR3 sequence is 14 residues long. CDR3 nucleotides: TGTGCCAGCGGCGGGGACAGAATCAATCAGCCCCAGCATTTT. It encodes CASGGDRINQPQHF.

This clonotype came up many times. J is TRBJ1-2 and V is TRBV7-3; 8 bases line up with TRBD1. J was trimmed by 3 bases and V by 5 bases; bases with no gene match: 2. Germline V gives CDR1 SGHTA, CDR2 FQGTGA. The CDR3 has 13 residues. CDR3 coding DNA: TGTGCCAGCAGCCCAGGGGGCTACTATGGCTACACCTTC. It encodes CASSPGGYYGYTF.